These T cell receptor beta chains were read from a single sample in a study of a mutant IDH1 vaccine in newly diagnosed glioma. Data came from immunoSEQ multiplex PCR; TCRdb stores just in-frame clones and leaves some out. The table records tens of thousands of clones, about 82% of them present only once. No antigen has been assigned to these receptors. Sequencing was performed on PBMCs, taken from a glioma patient whose treatment included an IDH1 peptide vaccine. The receptors come from a man aged 40-49 years with glioma. CDR3s include the opening cysteine and the closing phenylalanine or tryptophan. A D gene is named only where the DNA matches it firmly. Size is omitted from some rows. Given values are once, few, many or a class for expanded clones.

abundance: medium-sized
j_gene: TRBJ1-1
d_gene: .
v_gene: TRBV5-1
CDR3nt: TGCGCCAGCAGCTTGGCCGCGGAGAACACTGAAGCTTTCTTT
CDR3aa: CASSLAAENTEAFF

abundance: .
j_gene: TRBJ2-1
d_gene: TRBD2
v_gene: TRBV29-1
CDR3nt: TGCAGCGTTGTCCCCTTACTAGCGGGAGGAATCCACAATGAGCAGTTCTTC
CDR3aa: CSVVPLLAGGIHNEQFF

abundance: .
j_gene: TRBJ1-1
d_gene: TRBD1
v_gene: TRBV7-9
CDR3nt: TGTGCCAGCAGCTTAGCGCGCGGACAGGGTAATGAAGCTTTCTTT
CDR3aa: CASSLARGQGNEAFF

abundance: once
j_gene: TRBJ2-2
d_gene: .
v_gene: TRBV4-3
CDR3nt: TGCGCCAGCAGCCAAGACGGACAGCTGGGCACCGGGGAGCTGTTTTTT
CDR3aa: CASSQDGQLGTGELFF

abundance: .
j_gene: TRBJ2-2
d_gene: .
v_gene: TRBV25-1
CDR3nt: TGTGCCAGCAGAGGGGGAAACACCGGGGAGCTGTTTTTT
CDR3aa: CASRGGNTGELFF

abundance: .
j_gene: TRBJ2-2
d_gene: .
v_gene: TRBV7-8
CDR3nt: TGTGCCAGCAGCTTAGCGACAACCCAGAGCGGGGAGCTGTTTTTT
CDR3aa: CASSLATTQSGELFF

abundance: .
j_gene: TRBJ2-1
d_gene: TRBD2
v_gene: TRBV9
CDR3nt: TGTGCCAGCAGCGTACAGAGTGGTCTAGCGGGAGAGGGTGAGCAGTTCTTC
CDR3aa: CASSVQSGLAGEGEQFF

abundance: few
j_gene: TRBJ1-2
d_gene: .
v_gene: TRBV4-1
CDR3nt: TGCGCCACCTACAGTGAGCCCTATGGCTACACCTTC
CDR3aa: CATYSEPYGYTF

abundance: .
j_gene: TRBJ2-1
d_gene: .
v_gene: TRBV14
CDR3nt: TGTGCCAGCAGCCAAGTACGATACAATGAGCAGTTCTTC
CDR3aa: CASSQVRYNEQFF

abundance: .
j_gene: TRBJ2-3
d_gene: TRBD1
v_gene: TRBV10-3
CDR3nt: TGTGCCATCAGTGGACAGGGGGCCCAAGTTGATACGCAGTATTTT
CDR3aa: CAISGQGAQVDTQYF

abundance: .
j_gene: TRBJ2-5
d_gene: TRBD2
v_gene: TRBV10-2
CDR3nt: TGCGCCAGCAGGCCCACCGGGACTATCGGGGAGACCCAGTACTTC
CDR3aa: CASRPTGTIGETQYF

abundance: once
j_gene: TRBJ1-5
d_gene: TRBD1
v_gene: TRBV6-1
CDR3nt: TGTGCCAGCAGTGAACGGAGCGTGGGACAGGGGATTTTTTCTATTCAGCCCCAGCATTTT
CDR3aa: CASSERSVGQGIFSIQPQHF

abundance: .
j_gene: TRBJ2-1
d_gene: .
v_gene: TRBV29-1
CDR3nt: TGCAGCGTTGACGAAGAGGCCTACAATGAGCAGTTCTTC
CDR3aa: CSVDEEAYNEQFF

abundance: .
j_gene: TRBJ1-2
d_gene: .
v_gene: TRBV19
CDR3nt: TGTGCCAGTAGTCTCCGGGACACTATAACCTATAACTATGGCTACACCTTC
CDR3aa: CASSLRDTITYNYGYTF

abundance: few
j_gene: TRBJ2-7
d_gene: TRBD2
v_gene: TRBV5-4
CDR3nt: TGTGCCAGCAGCTTGCCCGGGGGGTTAGAGCAGTACTTC
CDR3aa: CASSLPGGLEQYF

abundance: .
j_gene: TRBJ1-1
d_gene: TRBD1
v_gene: TRBV7-9
CDR3nt: TGTGCCAGCAGCGCCAGACAGGGCTCTGAAGCTTTCTTT
CDR3aa: CASSARQGSEAFF

abundance: .
j_gene: TRBJ1-2
d_gene: .
v_gene: TRBV18
CDR3nt: TGTGCCAGCTCACCTACCGGGGGCCACTATGGCTACACCTTC
CDR3aa: CASSPTGGHYGYTF

abundance: .
j_gene: TRBJ2-3
d_gene: .
v_gene: TRBV11-3
CDR3nt: TGTGCCAGCAGCTTAGGGAGGCGCGGGGGCACAGATACGCAGTATTTT
CDR3aa: CASSLGRRGGTDTQYF

abundance: .
j_gene: TRBJ2-5
d_gene: .
v_gene: TRBV19
CDR3nt: TGTGCCAGTAGTCCCCGGGGCACGGACCGGGAGACCCAGTACTTC
CDR3aa: CASSPRGTDRETQYF

abundance: .
j_gene: TRBJ2-7
d_gene: TRBD1
v_gene: TRBV4-1
CDR3nt: TGCGCCAGCAGCCGTGCCGCGTCAACAGGGGGCGAGCAGTACTTC
CDR3aa: CASSRAASTGGEQYF

abundance: once
j_gene: TRBJ2-3
d_gene: TRBD1
v_gene: TRBV7-9
CDR3nt: TGTGCCAGCAGCTCCGACAGGGCGAGAGATACGCAGTATTTT
CDR3aa: CASSSDRARDTQYF

abundance: .
j_gene: TRBJ1-5
d_gene: .
v_gene: TRBV19
CDR3nt: TGTGCCAGTAGTATAACCCAAAATCAGCCCCAGCATTTT
CDR3aa: CASSITQNQPQHF

abundance: .
j_gene: TRBJ2-6
d_gene: .
v_gene: TRBV6-1
CDR3nt: TGTGCCAGCTTTAGCGTCTATGGGGCCAACGTCCTGACTTTC
CDR3aa: CASFSVYGANVLTF

abundance: .
j_gene: TRBJ2-7
d_gene: .
v_gene: TRBV5-6
CDR3nt: TGTGCCAGCAGCCCCGGGACCCGGCCACGCGAGCAGTACTTC
CDR3aa: CASSPGTRPREQYF

abundance: .
j_gene: TRBJ2-3
d_gene: TRBD2
v_gene: TRBV5-1
CDR3nt: TGCGCCAGCAGCTCCGGGACTAGCGGGTTGGGGGATACGCAGTATTTT
CDR3aa: CASSSGTSGLGDTQYF

abundance: .
j_gene: TRBJ2-4
d_gene: .
v_gene: TRBV28
CDR3nt: TGTGCCAGCAGTAGAGGTCTAGGGACGGGAGAAAACATTCAGTACTTC
CDR3aa: CASSRGLGTGENIQYF

abundance: .
j_gene: TRBJ2-1
d_gene: TRBD1
v_gene: TRBV7-7
CDR3nt: TGTGCCAGCAGCTTAGGGGGGACAGTGAACAATGAGCAGTTCTTC
CDR3aa: CASSLGGTVNNEQFF

abundance: .
j_gene: TRBJ2-2
d_gene: .
v_gene: TRBV2
CDR3nt: TGTGCCAGCATGGAAGGGAACACCGGGGAGCTGTTTTTT
CDR3aa: CASMEGNTGELFF

abundance: .
j_gene: TRBJ2-2
d_gene: .
v_gene: TRBV18
CDR3nt: TGTGCCAGCTCACCCTCTACGGGGAGGACGAACACCGGGGAGCTGTTTTTT
CDR3aa: CASSPSTGRTNTGELFF

abundance: .
j_gene: TRBJ1-5
d_gene: .
v_gene: TRBV19
CDR3nt: TGTGCCAGTAGTACCCGGGACAATCAGCCCCAGCATTTT
CDR3aa: CASSTRDNQPQHF

abundance: once
j_gene: TRBJ2-3
d_gene: .
v_gene: TRBV28
CDR3nt: TGTGCCAGCAGTTTGTTTTGGGGACCTACTAGCACAGATACGCAGTATTTT
CDR3aa: CASSLFWGPTSTDTQYF

abundance: few
j_gene: TRBJ2-2
d_gene: TRBD2
v_gene: TRBV25-1
CDR3nt: TGTGCCAGCAGTGAACCACTAGCGGGAGTGAACACCGGGGAGCTGTTTTTT
CDR3aa: CASSEPLAGVNTGELFF

abundance: .
j_gene: TRBJ1-1
d_gene: .
v_gene: TRBV27
CDR3nt: TGTGCCAGCAGTTTATACGGACAGTACACTGAAGCTTTCTTT
CDR3aa: CASSLYGQYTEAFF

abundance: .
j_gene: TRBJ2-1
d_gene: TRBD2
v_gene: TRBV6-6
CDR3nt: TGTGCCAGCAGTTATCCTAGCGGACACAATGAGCAGTTCTTC
CDR3aa: CASSYPSGHNEQFF

abundance: .
j_gene: TRBJ1-1
d_gene: TRBD1
v_gene: TRBV5-1
CDR3nt: TGCGCCAGCAGCTCCTCCCGGGACAGCAAGGGTGAAGCTTTCTTT
CDR3aa: CASSSSRDSKGEAFF

abundance: few
j_gene: TRBJ2-7
d_gene: .
v_gene: TRBV5-6
CDR3nt: TGTGCCAGCAGCTTGTTGGGCTTGGCCTACGAGCAGTACTTC
CDR3aa: CASSLLGLAYEQYF

abundance: .
j_gene: TRBJ1-1
d_gene: TRBD1
v_gene: TRBV30
CDR3nt: TGTGCCAGACAGGACAGGGGCACTGAAGCTTTCTTT
CDR3aa: CARQDRGTEAFF

abundance: .
j_gene: TRBJ1-2
d_gene: TRBD1
v_gene: TRBV5-1
CDR3nt: TGCGCCAGCAGCTTGGCGGACAGGGGAAACTATGGCTACACCTTC
CDR3aa: CASSLADRGNYGYTF

abundance: .
j_gene: TRBJ2-7
d_gene: .
v_gene: TRBV10-3
CDR3nt: TGTGCCATCAGTCTACAGGGTTACGAGCAGTACTTC
CDR3aa: CAISLQGYEQYF

abundance: .
j_gene: TRBJ2-3
d_gene: .
v_gene: TRBV5-1
CDR3nt: TGCGCCAGCAGCTTGGTAACAGCCTCTAGCACAGATACGCAGTATTTT
CDR3aa: CASSLVTASSTDTQYF

abundance: .
j_gene: TRBJ2-1
d_gene: .
v_gene: TRBV4-1
CDR3nt: TGCGCCAGCAGCCAAGTTGGAGGGGGAGGTGAGCAGTTCTTC
CDR3aa: CASSQVGGGGEQFF

abundance: few
j_gene: TRBJ2-2
d_gene: .
v_gene: TRBV25-1
CDR3nt: TGTGCCAGCAGTGCCATCAATTACAAGAACACCGGGGAGCTGTTTTTT
CDR3aa: CASSAINYKNTGELFF

abundance: .
j_gene: TRBJ1-1
d_gene: .
v_gene: TRBV6-5
CDR3nt: TGTGCCAGCAGTTACCAATCCAGGGGAGGGGAAGCTTTCTTT
CDR3aa: CASSYQSRGGEAFF

abundance: few
j_gene: TRBJ1-3
d_gene: .
v_gene: TRBV28
CDR3nt: TGTGCCAGCAGTTGGGGCCAACCCCGGCGGGGAAACACCATATATTTT
CDR3aa: CASSWGQPRRGNTIYF

abundance: .
j_gene: TRBJ1-2
d_gene: TRBD1
v_gene: TRBV18
CDR3nt: TGTGCCAGCTCACTCAACCGGGACAGGGCTAACTATGGCTACACCTTC
CDR3aa: CASSLNRDRANYGYTF

abundance: .
j_gene: TRBJ2-3
d_gene: .
v_gene: TRBV9
CDR3nt: TGTGCCAGCAGCGTAGATGGGAGTGGGGGAAACCCAGATACGCAGTATTTT
CDR3aa: CASSVDGSGGNPDTQYF

abundance: few
j_gene: TRBJ2-1
d_gene: .
v_gene: TRBV7-6
CDR3nt: TGTGCCAGCAGCCCACGCTACAGGGCTGGGTCCTACAATGAGCAGTTCTTC
CDR3aa: CASSPRYRAGSYNEQFF

abundance: .
j_gene: TRBJ2-7
d_gene: TRBD2
v_gene: TRBV19
CDR3nt: TGTGCCAGTAGTCATAGCGGGAGGGCCTACGAGCAGTACTTC
CDR3aa: CASSHSGRAYEQYF

abundance: .
j_gene: TRBJ2-1
d_gene: .
v_gene: TRBV20-1
CDR3nt: TGCAGTGCTCCTGGGGGAACTCGCCTGTTCTTC
CDR3aa: CSAPGGTRLFF

abundance: .
j_gene: TRBJ2-2
d_gene: .
v_gene: TRBV15
CDR3nt: TGTGCCACCAGCAGAGATGTGGGCACCGGGGAGCTGTTTTTT
CDR3aa: CATSRDVGTGELFF

abundance: .
j_gene: TRBJ2-4
d_gene: TRBD1
v_gene: TRBV15
CDR3nt: TGTGCCACCAGCGGATCAGAGGACAGGGCGGACAAAAACATTCAGTACTTC
CDR3aa: CATSGSEDRADKNIQYF

abundance: .
j_gene: TRBJ1-2
d_gene: .
v_gene: TRBV7-9
CDR3nt: TGTGCCAGCAGCCTGACTCGGGCCCTTATTAACTATGGCTACACCTTC
CDR3aa: CASSLTRALINYGYTF